These T cell receptor beta chains were read from a single sample in a study of T cell repertoires in cytomegalovirus infection. From the reads, TCRdb called clonotypes with MiXCR, one entry per CDR3 protein. This sample yields about a million distinct CDR3 sequences, of which around 30% are seen a single time; about 14% belongs to the top ten. These TCRs' antigens remain unknown. Source: cultured CD8+ T cells from PBMCs, taken from culture after CMV antigen stimulation. The receptor source for this set is a human donor in good health (CMV status not recorded). Some clones in this sample may be carry-over from other donors' samples. The CDR3 runs from the conserved cysteine through the conserved F or W.

j_gene | v_gene | CDR3aa
TRBJ2-1 | TRBV27 | CASSRTTVAGGYNEQFF
TRBJ1-3 | TRBV12-3/TRBV12-4 | CASSPLAAGTGNTIYF
TRBJ2-1 | TRBV7-9 | CASSFSQNNEQFF
TRBJ2-7 | TRBV7-8 | CASSQSGTADEQYF
TRBJ2-7 | TRBV18 | CASSIRGAGSDEQYF
TRBJ2-1 | TRBV7-9 | CASTPPEIEQFF
TRBJ1-2 | TRBV4-2 | CASSQEGGSFYGYTF
TRBJ1-3 | TRBV7-2 | CASSQGTVNGNTIYF
TRBJ1-5 | TRBV6-2/TRBV6-3 | CASSSAPTGVNQPQHF
TRBJ1-4 | TRBV19 | CASSSVGLATNEKLFF
TRBJ2-1 | TRBV4-1 | CASSQVTSGGANEQFF
TRBJ2-7 | TRBV5-1 | CASSLALSSGSYEQYF
TRBJ1-5 | TRBV11-2 | CASSAHSIGGLNQPQHF
TRBJ2-3 | TRBV27 | CASSLMAGDPDTQYF
TRBJ1-1 | TRBV6-5 | CASSYSPRTENTEAFF
TRBJ1-3 | TRBV15 | CATSRGLISGNTIYF
TRBJ1-6 | TRBV7-6 | CASSLAVGSPLHF
TRBJ2-2 | TRBV7-8 | CASRPASNGELFF
TRBJ1-4 | TRBV15 | CATSERVLREKLFF
TRBJ2-1 | TRBV7-3 | CASSDRNYNEQFF
TRBJ2-5 | TRBV7-9 | CASSLFVRAGETQYF
TRBJ2-2 | TRBV12-3/TRBV12-4 | CASRELGEELFF
TRBJ1-5 | TRBV6-6 | CATSTGEYDNQPQHF
TRBJ1-4 | TRBV28 | CASSLSGLPKVSNEKLFF
TRBJ1-5 | TRBV7-2 | CASSLGGSSFPGGGNQPQHF
TRBJ2-1 | TRBV24-1 | CATSEGEGFSSYNEQFF
TRBJ2-1 | TRBV10-3 | CAISEPELASYNEQFF
TRBJ2-7 | TRBV27 | CASSYGAGTYEQYF
TRBJ2-1 | TRBV28 | CASSLKSGEQFF
TRBJ1-2 | TRBV10-3 | CAIRGQVTSTPVPPGVGYTF
TRBJ2-5 | TRBV7-9 | CASSSPREETQYF
TRBJ1-2 | TRBV10-3 | CAISEGSGGYTF
TRBJ2-1 | TRBV6-8 | CASLRGGEQFF
TRBJ2-3 | TRBV5-1 | CASSSGITDTQYF
TRBJ1-2 | TRBV7-6 | CASSPETVNYGYTF
TRBJ2-1 | TRBV7-6 | CASSSPDREYNEQFF
TRBJ2-1 | TRBV7-9 | CASSTPGQAQPEQFF
TRBJ2-6 | TRBV27 | CASSFGYSGANVLTF
TRBJ1-2 | TRBV12-3/TRBV12-4 | CASSHRGRDGYTF
TRBJ2-2 | TRBV7-7 | CASSLERVAGELFF
TRBJ1-1 | TRBV5-1 | CASSTITGPTNTEAFF
TRBJ2-7 | TRBV20-1 | CSASATEGSYEQYF
TRBJ2-1 | TRBV5-6 | CASSLGDRMSNEQFF
TRBJ1-5 | TRBV28 | CASNYPGNQPQHF
TRBJ2-3 | TRBV7-8 | CASSLPLDRVSTDTQYF
TRBJ2-2 | TRBV6-2/TRBV6-3 | CASSYGAGLAGGPEQTGELFF
TRBJ1-6 | TRBV27 | CASSFFTGGPYNSPLHF
TRBJ1-1 | TRBV7-6 | CASSQIFSIFTGTVMNTEAFF